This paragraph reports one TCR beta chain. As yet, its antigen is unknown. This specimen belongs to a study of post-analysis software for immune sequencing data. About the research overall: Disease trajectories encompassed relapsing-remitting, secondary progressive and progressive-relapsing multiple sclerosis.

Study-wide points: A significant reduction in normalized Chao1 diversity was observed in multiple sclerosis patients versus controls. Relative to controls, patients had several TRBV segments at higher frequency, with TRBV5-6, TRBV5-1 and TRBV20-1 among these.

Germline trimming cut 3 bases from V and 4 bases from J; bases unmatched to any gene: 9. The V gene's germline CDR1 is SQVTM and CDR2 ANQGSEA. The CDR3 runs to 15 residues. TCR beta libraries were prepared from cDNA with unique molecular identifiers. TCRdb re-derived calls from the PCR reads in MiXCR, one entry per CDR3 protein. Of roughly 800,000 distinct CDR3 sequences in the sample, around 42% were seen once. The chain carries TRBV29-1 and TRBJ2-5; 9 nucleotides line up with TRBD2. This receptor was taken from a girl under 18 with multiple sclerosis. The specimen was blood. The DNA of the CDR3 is TGCAGCGTTGAGGGACTAGCCCCCAGGGGAGAGACCCAGTACTTC. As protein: CSVEGLAPRGETQYF.